This T cell receptor (beta chain) appears in the sequencing data of a study of beta chain features in type 1 diabetes (dated by TCRdb to the late 2010s). Concerning the study at large: Mean age, gender distribution, total cell number and subset yield were not different between patients and healthy donors. A total of over 95,000,000 sorted cells were examined across all samples, and RNA yield correlated strongly with the number of cells per subset. In the study, TCRB repertoires of sorted circulating CD4+ T cell subsets from recently diagnosed type 1 diabetes patients were compared with those of matched healthy donors. Naive and central memory subsets were obtained from all 30 or so donors, but regulatory and stem cell-like memory subsets were isolated from only 8 patients and roughly 8 healthy donors.

Taken from the germline V gene, the CDR1 and CDR2 loops are SGHDN and FVKESK. The CDR3 measures 15 amino acids from cysteine to phenylalanine. CDR3 DNA only is kept here, 45 bases in frame from base 1. Ends trimmed: V by 4 bases, J by 6 bases; bases unmatched to a gene: 7. All of the isolated RNA was reverse transcribed with the High Capacity cDNA Reverse Transcription Kit, so expressed TCRB transcripts were sequenced. Deep immunoSEQ sequencing was performed on naive, central memory and regulatory T cell samples, with an average of around 3.4 million total reads per sample. After sorted cells were lysed in RLT buffer, RNA was extracted with DNase-treated RNeasy Micro or Mini kits, with the choice depending on cell number. Each cell subset was processed separately to prevent cross-contamination, with patient and healthy donor samples processed together. The immunoSEQ multiplex PCR was used to amplify TCRB sequences from cDNA, generating 87-bp fragments that spanned the CDR3 region. The amplicons were sequenced using the Illumina HiSeq platform. The original methods were these. Synthetic template baselines were used to correct PCR bias computationally, reads within Hamming distance 2 were collapsed, and singletons that could not be merged were discarded. Reads were aligned to IMGT to assign V, D and J genes, CDR3 length, and insertions or deletions at six rearrangement sites. Within each subset, clonotype counts were normalized to the number of sorted cells before true diversity and Gini coefficients were calculated with the tcR R package. The overlap coefficient, calculated on TCRB nucleotide sequences, was used to quantify repertoire sharing. Out-of-frame TCRB sequences from naive cells were analyzed to stand in for the pre-selection repertoire. The table comes from immuneACCESS by way of TCRdb, which keeps in-frame sequences with V and J called. Part of the clones is missing from these tables; in studies checked, under half for an unresolved V gene and the rest for unknown reasons. D and trimming were read from the DNA, whereas the V and J calls and clone size are those reported in that table. This sample lists 250,000 or so clones; approximately 15% were detected once. The ten largest clones capture approximately 0.02% of the sample.

Remarks on this clone: No cognate antigen has been identified for it. No quality values exist for individual bases; no much larger clone is one base distant.

Each donor gave one peripheral blood draw, averaging approximately 110 mL, which was collected into heparinised tubes. Using a panel that included CD45RO, CCR7, CD25, CD127, CD95 and CD27, naive, central memory, regulatory and stem cell-like memory CD4+ T cells were sorted on a BD FACSAria II. A purity above 98% was achieved for all sorted populations. Right away, PBMCs were isolated by Lymphoprep density gradient centrifugation and were stained directly, with no culture step. To minimize batch effects, samples were stained and sorted in pairs, one healthy donor with one patient per experiment. On the study overall, not on this receptor specifically: Patients with type 1 diabetes made fewer insertions and deleted more nucleotides at VDJ recombination sites, implying thymic rearrangement abnormalities. Because cDNA rather than genomic DNA was sequenced, highly expressing activated cells could have been over-represented, although no difference in activation and CD3 levels was found between groups. Type 1 diabetes patients showed a moderate but significant shortening of TCRB CDR3 length in all four CD4+ subsets. Shorter templates might have been favored by PCR, but patient and control samples were amplified and corrected together, so both groups would have been affected equally by any skew. HLA sub-analyses involved small numbers of individuals, so any influence of HLA type on TCRB rearrangement remained unresolved. The naive, central memory and regulatory TCRB repertoires appeared to resemble one another more closely among patients than among healthy donors.

The chain links TRBV14 with TRBJ2-3; the central 10 bases match TRBD2. The TCR comes from a man between 25 and 39 years old with type 1 diabetes. The sample was naive CD4+ T cells from blood. The meaning of the sample's cell subset or site label: true naive CD4+ T cells. CDR3 loop: CASSRVAGGPDTQYF. The sequenced DNA: TGTGCCAGCAGCCGCGTAGCGGGGGGCCCGGATACGCAGTATTTT.